The entry that follows covers one TCR beta chain sequence. No antigen is known for it. The same CDR3 arises from other DNA sequences in this sample as well. TCRdb keeps only in-frame clones here, not all; method: immunoSEQ multiplex PCR. The sample contains under 120,000 clones, 70% to 85% of which appear only once. This sample was taken from a study of PD-L1 blockade in urothelial cancer. In the study overall: Patients' atezolizumab regimen, 1,200 mg intravenously every 3 weeks, began in the mid-2010s. A median of about 140,000 T cells was found in the blood samples. At 6 weeks and at 3 weeks (second dose) after treatment start, blood was analyzed. Regarding the study as a whole: A below-median TCR clonality in blood before treatment predicted better survival.

CDR1 is KGHSH, CDR2 LQKENI, per germline. The CDR3 covers 15 residues. Trimming took 3 bases from V and 3 from J; bases not matched to a gene: 6. The sequence came from a man in his fifties with urothelial cancer. The V gene is TRBV18, the J gene TRBJ2-3, with 7 bases aligning to TRBD2. This material consisted of PBMCs, taken around atezolizumab (anti-PD-L1) treatment. CDR3: CASSPVGGSTDTQYF. In DNA, the CDR3 is TGTGCCAGCTCACCGGTAGGCGGGAGTACAGATACGCAGTATTTT.